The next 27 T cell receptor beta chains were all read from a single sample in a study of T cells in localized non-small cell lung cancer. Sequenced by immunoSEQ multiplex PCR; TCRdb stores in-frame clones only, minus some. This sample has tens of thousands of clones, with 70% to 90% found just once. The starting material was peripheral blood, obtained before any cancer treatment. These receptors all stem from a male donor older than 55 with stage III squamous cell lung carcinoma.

The CDR3 is CASTLGTGGQIGGYTF. For the CDR3, the DNA is TGTGCCAGCACCCTCGGGACAGGGGGCCAAATAGGGGGCTACACCTTC. The genes are TRBV28 and TRBJ1-2, with 12 positions matching TRBD1. Looked up from germline, CDR1 is MDHEN and CDR2 is SYDVKM. There are 16 residues in the CDR3. V lost 7 bases to trimming and J lost 8 bases; unmatched junction nucleotides: 14.

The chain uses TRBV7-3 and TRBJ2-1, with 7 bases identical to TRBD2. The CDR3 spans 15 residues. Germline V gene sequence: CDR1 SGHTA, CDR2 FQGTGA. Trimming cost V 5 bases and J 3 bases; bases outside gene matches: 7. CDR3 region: CASSVRGGSYNEQFF. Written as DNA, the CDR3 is TGTGCCAGCAGCGTGAGGGGCGGGAGCTACAATGAGCAGTTCTTC.

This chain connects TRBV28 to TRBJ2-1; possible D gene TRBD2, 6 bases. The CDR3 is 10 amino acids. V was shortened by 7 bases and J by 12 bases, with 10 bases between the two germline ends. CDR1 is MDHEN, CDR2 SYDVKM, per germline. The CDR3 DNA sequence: TGTGCCAGCAAGAACGGGGGGCAGTTCTTC. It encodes CASKNGGQFF.

The CDR3 nucleotides are TGCGCCAGCAGTCTGGGCAGGGGCGCCAAAAACATTCAGTACTTC. This sequence encodes CASSLGRGAKNIQYF. The gene calls are TRBV4-1 and TRBJ2-4, with TRBD1 as a possible D gene (6 bases). Trimming pared 6 bases from V and 1 base from J, leaving 13 bases between. Germline V gives CDR1 MGHRA, CDR2 YSYEKL. The length of the CDR3 is 15 residues.

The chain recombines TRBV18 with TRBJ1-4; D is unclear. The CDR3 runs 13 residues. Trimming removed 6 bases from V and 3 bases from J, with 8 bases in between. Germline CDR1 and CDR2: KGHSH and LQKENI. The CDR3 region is CASSEVANEKLFF. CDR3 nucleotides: TGTGCCAGCTCTGAGGTAGCTAATGAAAAACTGTTTTTT. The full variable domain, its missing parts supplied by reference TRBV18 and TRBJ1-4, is NAGVMQNPRHLVRRRGQEARLRCSPMKGHSHVYWYRQLPEEGLKFMVYLQKENIIDESGMPKERFSAEFPKEGPSILRIQQVVRGDSAAYFCASSEVANEKLFFGSGTQLSVL.

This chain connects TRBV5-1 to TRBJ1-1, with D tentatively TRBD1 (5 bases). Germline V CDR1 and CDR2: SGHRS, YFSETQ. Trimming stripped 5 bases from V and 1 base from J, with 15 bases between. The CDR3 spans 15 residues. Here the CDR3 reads CASRPQTRENTEAFF. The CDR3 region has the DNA TGCGCCAGCAGACCTCAAACCAGGGAGAACACTGAAGCTTTCTTT.

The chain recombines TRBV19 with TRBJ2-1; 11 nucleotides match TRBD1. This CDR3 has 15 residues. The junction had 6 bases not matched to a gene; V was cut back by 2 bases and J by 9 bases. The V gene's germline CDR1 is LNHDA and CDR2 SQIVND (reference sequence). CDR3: CASSIQDRGRSEQFF. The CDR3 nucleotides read TGTGCCAGTAGTATACAGGACAGGGGGCGGAGTGAGCAGTTCTTC.

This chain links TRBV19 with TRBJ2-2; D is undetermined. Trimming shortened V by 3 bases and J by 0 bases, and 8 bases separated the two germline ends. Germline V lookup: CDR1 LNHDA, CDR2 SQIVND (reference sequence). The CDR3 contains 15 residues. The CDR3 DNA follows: TGTGCCAGTAGTATTTGGGTTTCGAACACCGGGGAGCTGTTTTTT. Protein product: CASSIWVSNTGELFF.

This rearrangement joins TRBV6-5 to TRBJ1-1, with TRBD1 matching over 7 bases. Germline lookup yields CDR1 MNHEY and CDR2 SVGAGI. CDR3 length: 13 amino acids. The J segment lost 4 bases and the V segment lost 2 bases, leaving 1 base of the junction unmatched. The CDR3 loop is CASSYGQVTEAFF. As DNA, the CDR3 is TGTGCCAGCAGTTACGGACAGGTCACTGAAGCTTTCTTT.

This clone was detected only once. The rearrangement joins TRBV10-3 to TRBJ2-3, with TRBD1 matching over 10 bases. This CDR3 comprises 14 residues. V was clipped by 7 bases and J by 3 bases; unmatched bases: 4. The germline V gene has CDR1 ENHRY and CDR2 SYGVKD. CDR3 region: CAIMVDRGTDTQYF. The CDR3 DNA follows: TGTGCCATCATGGTGGACAGGGGGACAGATACGCAGTATTTT.

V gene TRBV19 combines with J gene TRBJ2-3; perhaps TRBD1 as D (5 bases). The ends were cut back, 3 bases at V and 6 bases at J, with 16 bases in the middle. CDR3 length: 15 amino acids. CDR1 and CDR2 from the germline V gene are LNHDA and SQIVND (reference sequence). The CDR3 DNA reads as TGTGCCAGTAGTATTGGGCGGCAGGGTTTGGATACGCAGTATTTT. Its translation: CASSIGRQGLDTQYF.

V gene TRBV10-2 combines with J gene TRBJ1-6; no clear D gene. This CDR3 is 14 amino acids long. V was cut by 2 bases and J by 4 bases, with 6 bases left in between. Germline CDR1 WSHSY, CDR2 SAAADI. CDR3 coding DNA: TGCGCCAGCAGTGAGACAGAGTATAATTCACCCCTCCACTTT. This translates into CASSETEYNSPLHF.

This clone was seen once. The CDR3 DNA reads TGTGCCTTACAGGACGGCCGGGGCTCATCACCCCTCCACTTT. Its translation is CALQDGRGSSPLHF. The J gene is TRBJ1-6, the V gene TRBV30; the D gene is possibly TRBD1 (5 bases). Between the trimmed V and J ends, which lost 7 bases and 10 bases, there was a span of 20 bases. The CDR3 is 14 amino acids. Germline V gene lookup returns CDR1 GTSNPN and CDR2 SVGIG (reference sequence).

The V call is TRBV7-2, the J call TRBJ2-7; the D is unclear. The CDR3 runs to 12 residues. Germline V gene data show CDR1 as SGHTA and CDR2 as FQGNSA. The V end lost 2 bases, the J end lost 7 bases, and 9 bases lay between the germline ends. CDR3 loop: CASSLSAREQYF. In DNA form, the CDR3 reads TGTGCCAGCAGCTTATCGGCGCGAGAGCAGTACTTC.

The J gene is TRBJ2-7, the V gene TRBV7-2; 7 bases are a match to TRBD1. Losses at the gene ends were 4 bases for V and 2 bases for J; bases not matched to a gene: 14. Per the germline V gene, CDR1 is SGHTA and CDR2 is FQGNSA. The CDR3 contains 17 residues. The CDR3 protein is CASSSGPTGPVTYEQYF. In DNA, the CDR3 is TGTGCCAGCAGCTCGGGCCCGACAGGGCCTGTGACCTACGAGCAGTACTTC.

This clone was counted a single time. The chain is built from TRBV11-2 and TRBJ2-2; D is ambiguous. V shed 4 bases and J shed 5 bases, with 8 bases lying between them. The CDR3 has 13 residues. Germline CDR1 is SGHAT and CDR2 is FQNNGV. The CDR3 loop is CASSSKVTGELFF. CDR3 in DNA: TGTGCCAGCAGCTCCAAAGTGACCGGGGAGCTGTTTTTT.

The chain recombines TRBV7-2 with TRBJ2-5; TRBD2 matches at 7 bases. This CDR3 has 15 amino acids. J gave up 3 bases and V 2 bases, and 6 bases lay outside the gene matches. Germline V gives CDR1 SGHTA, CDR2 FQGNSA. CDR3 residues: CASSLRWGTKETQYF. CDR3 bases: TGTGCCAGCAGCTTAAGATGGGGGACTAAAGAGACCCAGTACTTC.

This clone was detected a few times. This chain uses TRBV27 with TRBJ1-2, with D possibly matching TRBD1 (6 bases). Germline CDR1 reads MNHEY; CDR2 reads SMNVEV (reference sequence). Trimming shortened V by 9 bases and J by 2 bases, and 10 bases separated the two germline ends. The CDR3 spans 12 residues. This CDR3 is CARWTANYGYTF. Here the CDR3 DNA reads TGTGCCAGATGGACAGCCAACTATGGCTACACCTTC.

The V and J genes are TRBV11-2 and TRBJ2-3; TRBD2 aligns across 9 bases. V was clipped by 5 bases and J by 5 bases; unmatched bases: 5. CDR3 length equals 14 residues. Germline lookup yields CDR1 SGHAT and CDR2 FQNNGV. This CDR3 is CASSRGGAGDTQYF. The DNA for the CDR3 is TGTGCCAGCAGCCGCGGGGGGGCCGGAGATACGCAGTATTTT.

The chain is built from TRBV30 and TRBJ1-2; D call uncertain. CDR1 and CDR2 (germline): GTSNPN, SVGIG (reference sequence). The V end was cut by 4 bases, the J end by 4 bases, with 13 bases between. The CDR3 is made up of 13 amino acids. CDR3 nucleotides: TGTGCCTGGACTCTAGGTTGGAGCTATGGCTACACCTTC. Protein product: CAWTLGWSYGYTF.

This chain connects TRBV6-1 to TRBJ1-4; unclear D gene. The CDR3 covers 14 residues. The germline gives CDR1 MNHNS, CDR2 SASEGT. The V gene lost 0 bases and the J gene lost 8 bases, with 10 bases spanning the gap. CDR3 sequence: CASSEAGVKEKLFF. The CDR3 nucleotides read TGTGCCAGCAGTGAAGCCGGGGTTAAGGAAAAACTGTTTTTT.

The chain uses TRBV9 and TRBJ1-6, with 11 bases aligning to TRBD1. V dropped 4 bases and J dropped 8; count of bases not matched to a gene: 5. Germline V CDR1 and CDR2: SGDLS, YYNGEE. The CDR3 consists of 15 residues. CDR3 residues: CASSMGQGEDSPLHF. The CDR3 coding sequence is TGTGCCAGCAGCATGGGACAGGGGGAGGATTCACCCCTCCACTTT.

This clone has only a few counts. The CDR3 bases are TGTGCCAGCAGCCCCCCTCGGGTTGTGGGGCCTAACACTGAAGCTTTCTTT. Residues: CASSPPRVVGPNTEAFF. This chain uses TRBV13 with TRBJ1-1; tentative D call: TRBD1 (5 bases). Trimming removed 5 bases from V and 2 bases from J, with 21 bases in between. The CDR3 has 17 amino acids. The germline V gene has CDR1 PRHDT and CDR2 FYEKMQ (reference sequence).

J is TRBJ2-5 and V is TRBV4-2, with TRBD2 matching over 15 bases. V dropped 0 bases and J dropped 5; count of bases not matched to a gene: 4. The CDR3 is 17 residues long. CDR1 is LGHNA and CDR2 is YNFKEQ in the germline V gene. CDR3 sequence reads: CASSQEGLAGGRETQYF. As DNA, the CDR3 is TGTGCCAGCAGCCAAGAGGGACTAGCGGGGGGCCGGGAGACCCAGTACTTC.

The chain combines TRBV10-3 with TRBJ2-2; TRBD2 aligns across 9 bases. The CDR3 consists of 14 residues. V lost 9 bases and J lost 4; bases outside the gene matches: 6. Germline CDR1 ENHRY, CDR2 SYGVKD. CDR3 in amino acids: CAIRREGGTGELFF. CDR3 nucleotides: TGTGCCATTCGGCGGGAGGGTGGCACCGGGGAGCTGTTTTTT.

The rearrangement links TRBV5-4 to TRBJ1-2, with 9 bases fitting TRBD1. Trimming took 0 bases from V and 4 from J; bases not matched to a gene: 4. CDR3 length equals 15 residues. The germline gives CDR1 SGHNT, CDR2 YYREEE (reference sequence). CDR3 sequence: CASSLGTGAAYGYTF. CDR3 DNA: TGTGCCAGCAGCTTGGGGACAGGGGCGGCCTATGGCTACACCTTC.

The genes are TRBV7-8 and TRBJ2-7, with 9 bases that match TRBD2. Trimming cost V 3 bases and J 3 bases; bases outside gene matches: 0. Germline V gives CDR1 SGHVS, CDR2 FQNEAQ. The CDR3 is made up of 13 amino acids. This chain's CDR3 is CASSLTSGYEQYF. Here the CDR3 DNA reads TGTGCCAGCAGCTTGACTAGCGGCTACGAGCAGTACTTC.